These 2 T cell receptor beta chains came from one sample sequenced in a study of T-cell memory formation after mild COVID-19. TCRdb called the 5' RACE reads again in MiXCR, with one record for every CDR3 protein. The table shows around 150,000 distinct CDR3 sequences, with approximately 14% occurring only once. Sequencing used PBMCs or a T cell subset sorted from them (not recorded which). The receptor source for this set is an adult woman who had mild COVID-19 (a few samples of this study predate the infection). Cell type and time point are not known.

This clonotype was observed a few times. V and J are TRBV20-1 and TRBJ2-2; 9 bases fit TRBD2. CDR1 is DFQATT, CDR2 SNEGSKA, per germline (reference sequence). The CDR3 sequence is 16 residues long. The J segment lost 9 bases and the V segment lost 6 bases, leaving 17 bases of the junction unmatched. CDR3 region: CSARASGISEARELFF. The CDR3 DNA sequence: TGCAGTGCCAGGGCTAGCGGGATATCGGAAGCAAGGGAGCTGTTTTTT.

The rearrangement links TRBV24-1 to TRBJ2-3; 16 bases are a match to TRBD2. The length of the CDR3 is 18 residues. V shed 4 bases and J 5 bases; nucleotides not matched to a gene: 8. The germline CDR1 and CDR2 sequences are KGHDR and SFDVKD. CDR3 DNA: TGTGCCACCAGTGACCCGGGGACTAGCGGGAGGGTAGAAGATACGCAGTATTTT. As protein: CATSDPGTSGRVEDTQYF.